Shown below are 26 T cell receptor beta chains from a single sample sequenced in a study of CXCR3-negative and CXCR3-positive naive CD8 T cells. Libraries were UMI-labeled 5' RACE TRB cDNA. Each CDR3 protein gets one entry in TCRdb, which reprocessed the 5' RACE reads and gives no DNA. The sample includes tens of thousands of distinct CDR3 sequences. Sequencing was done on a sample of memory CD8+ T cells from blood. These receptors all come from a human donor in good health. Some clones in this sample may be carry-over from other donors' samples.

This chain uses TRBV6-5 with TRBJ2-1; as DNA is missing, the TRBD1 call by TCRdb cannot be tested. The CDR3 runs 12 residues. Germline CDR1 reads MNHEY; CDR2 reads SVGAGI. CDR3 loop: CASIPGGREQFF.

The gene calls are TRBV10-3 and TRBJ2-1; TCRdb proposes TRBD1, but this gene call is untestable without DNA. The CDR3 covers 16 residues. Germline CDR1 is ENHRY and CDR2 is SYGVKD. The CDR3 loop reads CAISEPGTGPYNEQFF.

This chain uses TRBV3-1 with TRBJ2-3. Germline CDR1 LGHDT, CDR2 YNNKEL (reference sequence). The CDR3 totals 16 residues. The CDR3 reads CASSQWRHDGTDTQYF.

This chain joins TRBV23-1 and TRBJ2-7. TRBV23-1 is an open reading frame, and its role is uncertain. The CDR3 runs 11 residues. This CDR3 is CASRGSYEQYF.

Its frequency marks this clonotype as medium-sized. CDR3 sequence reads: CASSGTSGTDTQYF. This chain connects TRBV6-4 to TRBJ2-3; with no DNA, the TCRdb D assignment of TRBD2 cannot be verified. The CDR3 contains 14 residues. Germline V gives CDR1 MRHNA, CDR2 SNTAGT.

The genes are TRBV3-1 and TRBJ2-1; with no DNA, the TCRdb D assignment of TRBD1 cannot be verified. The CDR3 totals 17 residues. Looked up from germline, CDR1 is LGHDT and CDR2 is YNNKEL (reference sequence). The chain's CDR3 is CASSQDLAGVTYNEQFF.

This rearrangement joins TRBV20-1 to TRBJ1-5; no DNA is available, so the TRBD1 call from TCRdb remains unchecked. Germline CDR1 DFQATT, CDR2 SNEGSKA (reference sequence). CDR3 length: 15 residues. CDR3: CSAGDRGRGNQPQHF.

The CDR3 loop reads CASSLTDISYNEQFF. This chain uses TRBV5-6 with TRBJ2-1. The length of the CDR3 is 15 residues. Germline CDR1 is SGHDT and CDR2 is YYEEEE.

The J gene is TRBJ2-7, the V gene TRBV7-3; there is no DNA to check the TCRdb D call of TRBD2. From germline, CDR1 is SGHTA and CDR2 FQGTGA. The CDR3 totals 15 residues. This CDR3 reads CASSTGAGGIYEQYF. The complete variable domain, with remaining parts taken from reference TRBV7-3 and TRBJ2-7, reads GAGVSQTPSNKVTEKGKYVELRCDPISGHTALYWYRQSLGQGPEFLIYFQGTGAADDSGLPNDRFFAVRPEGSVSTLKIQRTERGDSAVYLCASSTGAGGIYEQYFGPGTRLTVT.

V gene TRBV24-1 combines with J gene TRBJ2-1; the TRBD2 assignment by TCRdb is unverifiable without DNA. Germline V lookup: CDR1 KGHDR, CDR2 SFDVKD. The CDR3 runs to 12 residues. The CDR3 spells CATAGPYNEQFF.

The chain combines TRBV5-1 with TRBJ1-3. CDR1 and CDR2 (germline): SGHRS, YFSETQ. The CDR3 length is 15 residues. CDR3 amino acids: CASSYAQGSGNTIYF.

This sequence joins TRBV14 and TRBJ2-5; TCRdb proposes TRBD1, but this gene call is untestable without DNA. The germline gives CDR1 SGHDN, CDR2 FVKESK. The CDR3 consists of 19 residues. The CDR3 sequence: CASSQEFHREIPSHETQYF.

The chain employs TRBV9 and TRBJ2-7; TCRdb proposes TRBD1, but this gene call is untestable without DNA. The germline V gene encodes CDR1 SGDLS and CDR2 YYNGEE. The CDR3 contains 15 residues. The CDR3 here is CASSAGGALSYEQYF.

The rearrangement uses TRBV13 and TRBJ2-7; absent DNA, TCRdb's TRBD2 call cannot be checked. The CDR3 consists of 16 residues. In germline, CDR1 is PRHDT, CDR2 FYEKMQ (reference sequence). The CDR3 protein is CASRSGRGEFPYEQYF.

V and J are TRBV10-3 and TRBJ2-1; absent DNA, TCRdb's TRBD2 call cannot be checked. This CDR3 spans 13 amino acids. CDR1 and CDR2 from the germline V gene are ENHRY and SYGVKD. The CDR3 is CANTGTSYNEQFF.

This rearrangement joins TRBV7-8 to TRBJ2-7. Germline CDR1 SGHVS, CDR2 FQNEAQ. This CDR3 spans 11 amino acids. The chain's CDR3 is CASSVSSEQYF.

The rearrangement uses TRBV6-2 or TRBV6-3 and TRBJ2-1; TCRdb's assignment of TRBD1 cannot be checked, as there is no DNA. CDR1 MNHEY and CDR2 SVGEGT come from the germline V gene. The CDR3 has 15 residues. The CDR3 sequence: CASSYSRTGDNEQFF.

V is TRBV20-1 and J is TRBJ1-1. Germline CDR1 and CDR2: DFQATT and SNEGSKA (reference sequence). This CDR3 is built from 12 residues. The CDR3 protein is CSARPGSTEAFF.

Considering frequency, this clonotype is large. The chain has TRBV7-2 and TRBJ2-7. The germline CDR1 and CDR2 sequences are SGHTA and FQGNSA. CDR3 size: 14 residues. CDR3 amino acids: CASSLLAGTYEQYF.

V is TRBV29-1 and J is TRBJ2-3; the D call from TCRdb, TRBD1, cannot be confirmed without DNA. Germline assignment: CDR1 SQVTM and CDR2 ANQGSEA. This CDR3 is built from 15 residues. The chain's CDR3 is CSVETGGSIADTQYF.

The chain is built from TRBV29-1 and TRBJ2-7; as DNA is missing, the TRBD2 call by TCRdb cannot be tested. Germline V CDR1 and CDR2: SQVTM, ANQGSEA. This CDR3 is built from 13 residues. The CDR3 loop is CSVALGPYYEQYF.

The V and J genes are TRBV2 and TRBJ2-7; TCRdb designates TRBD2, a call that cannot be tested without DNA. The CDR3 sequence is 13 residues long. The germline CDR1 and CDR2 sequences are SNHLY and FYNNEI. CDR3 sequence: CASSKGRGYEQYF.

The chain is built from TRBV9 and TRBJ1-6; the TCRdb call, TRBD1, lacks DNA for checking. The CDR3 length is 17 residues. Germline assignment: CDR1 SGDLS and CDR2 YYNGEE. The CDR3 here is CASSATPDRGRRSPLHF. Supplemented by reference TRBV9 and TRBJ1-6, the full variable domain reads DSGVTQTPKHLITATGQRVTLRCSPRSGDLSVYWYQQSLDQGLQFLIQYYNGEERAKGNILERFSAQQFPDLHSELNLSSLELGDSALYFCASSATPDRGRRSPLHFGNGTRLTVT.

The chain links TRBV29-1 to TRBJ2-2; absent DNA, TCRdb's TRBD1 call cannot be checked. The V gene's germline CDR1 is SQVTM and CDR2 ANQGSEA. This CDR3 spans 12 amino acids. CDR3 residues: CSVYRGTGELFF.

V is TRBV6-2 or TRBV6-3 and J is TRBJ2-7; TCRdb's D call, TRBD1, is unchecked because there is no DNA. Germline lookup yields CDR1 MNHEY and CDR2 SVGEGT. CDR3 size: 17 residues. This CDR3 reads CASSYGTGGRLEDEQYF.

This chain links TRBV4-1 with TRBJ2-7. CDR1 is MGHRA, CDR2 YSYEKL, per germline. The CDR3 covers 13 residues. The CDR3 spells CASSQDNTYEQYF.